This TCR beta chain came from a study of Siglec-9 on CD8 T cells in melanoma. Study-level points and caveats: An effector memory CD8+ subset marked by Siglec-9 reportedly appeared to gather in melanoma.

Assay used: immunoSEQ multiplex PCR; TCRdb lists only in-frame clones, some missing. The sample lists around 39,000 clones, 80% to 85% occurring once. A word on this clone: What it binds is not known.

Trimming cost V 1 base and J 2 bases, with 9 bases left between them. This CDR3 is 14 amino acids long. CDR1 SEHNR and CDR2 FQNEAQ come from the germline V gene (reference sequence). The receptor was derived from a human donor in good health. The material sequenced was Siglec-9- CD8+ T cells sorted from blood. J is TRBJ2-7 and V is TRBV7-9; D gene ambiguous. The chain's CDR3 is CASSLESRPYEQYF. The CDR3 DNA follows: TGTGCCAGCAGCTTAGAGTCCAGACCCTACGAGCAGTACTTC.